One T cell receptor (beta chain) is described in this entry. The germline V and J ends were trimmed by 4 bases and 3 bases, with 17 bases remaining between them. The CDR3 is 16 residues long. Germline V gene data show CDR1 as SGDLS and CDR2 as YYNGEE. This entry is derived from a study of control samples from healthy donors and cancer patients. Produced via immunoSEQ multiplex PCR; TCRdb's table is partial and in-frame only. The sample lists around 52,000 clones, approximately 90% occurring once. The sample taken for sequencing was PBMCs. This sequence was found in a man aged 25 to 45 with colorectal cancer. The chain employs TRBV9 and TRBJ2-1; D unresolved. The CDR3 sequence is CASSPSIQPGYNEQFF. In DNA, the CDR3 is TGTGCCAGCAGCCCCTCAATACAACCCGGCTACAATGAGCAGTTCTTC.